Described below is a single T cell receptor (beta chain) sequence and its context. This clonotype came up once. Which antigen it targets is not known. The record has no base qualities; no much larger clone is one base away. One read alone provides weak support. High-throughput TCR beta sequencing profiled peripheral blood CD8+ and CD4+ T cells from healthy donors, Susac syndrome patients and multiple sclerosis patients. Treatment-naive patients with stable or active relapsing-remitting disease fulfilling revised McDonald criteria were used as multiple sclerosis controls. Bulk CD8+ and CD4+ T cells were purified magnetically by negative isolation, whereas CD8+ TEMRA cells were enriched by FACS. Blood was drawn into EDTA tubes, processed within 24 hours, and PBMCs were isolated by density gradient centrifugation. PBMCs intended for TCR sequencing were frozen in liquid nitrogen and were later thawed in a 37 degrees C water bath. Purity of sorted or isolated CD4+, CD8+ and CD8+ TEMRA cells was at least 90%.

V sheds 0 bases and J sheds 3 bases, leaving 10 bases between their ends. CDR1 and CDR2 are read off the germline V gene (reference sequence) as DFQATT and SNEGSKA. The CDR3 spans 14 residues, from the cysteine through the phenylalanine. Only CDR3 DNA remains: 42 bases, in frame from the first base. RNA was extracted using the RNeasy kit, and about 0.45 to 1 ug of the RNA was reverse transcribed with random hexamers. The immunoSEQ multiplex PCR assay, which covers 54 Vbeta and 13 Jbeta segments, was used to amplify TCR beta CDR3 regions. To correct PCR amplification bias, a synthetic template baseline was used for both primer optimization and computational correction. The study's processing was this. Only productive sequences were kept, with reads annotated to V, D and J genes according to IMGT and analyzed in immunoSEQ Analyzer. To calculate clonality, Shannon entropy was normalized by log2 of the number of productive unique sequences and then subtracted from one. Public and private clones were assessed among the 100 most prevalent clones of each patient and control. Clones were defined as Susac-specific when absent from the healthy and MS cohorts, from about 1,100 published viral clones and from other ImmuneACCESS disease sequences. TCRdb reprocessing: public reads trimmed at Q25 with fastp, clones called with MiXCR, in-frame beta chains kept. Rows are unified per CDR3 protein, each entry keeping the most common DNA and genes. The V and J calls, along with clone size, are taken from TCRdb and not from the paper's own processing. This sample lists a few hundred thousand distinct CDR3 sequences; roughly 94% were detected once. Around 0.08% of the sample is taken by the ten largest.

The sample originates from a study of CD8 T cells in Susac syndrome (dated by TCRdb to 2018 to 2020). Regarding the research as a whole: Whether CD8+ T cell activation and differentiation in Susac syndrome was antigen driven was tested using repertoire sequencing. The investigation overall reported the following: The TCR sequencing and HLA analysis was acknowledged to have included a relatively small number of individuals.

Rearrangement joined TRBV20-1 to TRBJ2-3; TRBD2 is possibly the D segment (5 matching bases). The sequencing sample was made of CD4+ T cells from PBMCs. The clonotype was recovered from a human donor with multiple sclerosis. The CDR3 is CSARDAGITDTQYF. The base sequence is TGCAGTGCTAGAGATGCGGGTATAACAGATACGCAGTATTTT.